The 9 T cell receptor beta chains reported below all come from one sample, sequenced in a study of T cells expressing NK-cell markers. TCRdb reanalyzed the 5' RACE reads, giving one entry per CDR3 protein sequence and no DNA. Its clone listing holds about 550,000 distinct CDR3 sequences. Sequences were obtained from blood T cells: a sorted CD56 or NKG2C T cell subset, CD4+ or CD8+ T cells, or bulk PBMC T cells (not recorded which). These receptors were obtained from a man between 18 and 35 years old in good health.

The V call is TRBV11-2, the J call TRBJ2-1; TCRdb gives TRBD2 as the D gene, but with no DNA this cannot be confirmed. Germline assignment: CDR1 SGHAT and CDR2 FQNNGV. The CDR3 is made up of 15 amino acids. CDR3 sequence: CASSLGADSGNEQFF.

The rearrangement links TRBV7-2 to TRBJ2-5; the TCRdb D gene call, TRBD1, has no DNA to confirm it. The CDR3 has 14 amino acids. The germline V gene has CDR1 SGHTA and CDR2 FQGNSA. CDR3 protein: CASGYRDPIGTQYF.

The chain recombines TRBV7-3 with TRBJ2-3; TCRdb picks TRBD2, but there is no DNA to check that call. CDR1 and CDR2 (germline): SGHTA, FQGTGA. The CDR3 contains 17 residues. CDR3 amino acids: CASSLRGTSGSTDTQYF.

The chain uses TRBV28 and TRBJ1-4; TCRdb lists TRBD1, though no DNA is available to test this call. The CDR3 sequence is 13 residues long. CDR1 and CDR2 (germline): MDHEN, SYDVKM. CDR3 residues: CASRYGQGEKLFF.

CDR3: CSARDSANAAHNEQFF. The chain recombines TRBV20-1 with TRBJ2-1. Per the germline V gene, CDR1 is DFQATT and CDR2 is SNEGSKA (reference sequence). This CDR3 has 16 amino acids.

The chain links TRBV18 to TRBJ2-1. The germline V gene has CDR1 KGHSH and CDR2 LQKENI. The CDR3 is made up of 15 amino acids. The CDR3 spells CASSPRREAHNEQFF.

V usage is TRBV20-1 and J usage is TRBJ2-1; lacking DNA, the TRBD1 call made by TCRdb goes unchecked. Germline V CDR1 and CDR2: DFQATT, SNEGSKA (reference sequence). The CDR3 is 15 amino acids. CDR3 protein: CSARRLEGTYNEQFF.

V gene TRBV12-3 or TRBV12-4 combines with J gene TRBJ2-1. The CDR3 length is 14 residues. CDR3 loop: CASSNNRPEDEQFF.

The chain combines TRBV20-1 with TRBJ2-1; lacking DNA, the TRBD2 call made by TCRdb goes unchecked. The CDR3 has 14 amino acids. Germline loops: CDR1 DFQATT, CDR2 SNEGSKA (reference sequence). The CDR3: CSAPLTSATLEQFF.